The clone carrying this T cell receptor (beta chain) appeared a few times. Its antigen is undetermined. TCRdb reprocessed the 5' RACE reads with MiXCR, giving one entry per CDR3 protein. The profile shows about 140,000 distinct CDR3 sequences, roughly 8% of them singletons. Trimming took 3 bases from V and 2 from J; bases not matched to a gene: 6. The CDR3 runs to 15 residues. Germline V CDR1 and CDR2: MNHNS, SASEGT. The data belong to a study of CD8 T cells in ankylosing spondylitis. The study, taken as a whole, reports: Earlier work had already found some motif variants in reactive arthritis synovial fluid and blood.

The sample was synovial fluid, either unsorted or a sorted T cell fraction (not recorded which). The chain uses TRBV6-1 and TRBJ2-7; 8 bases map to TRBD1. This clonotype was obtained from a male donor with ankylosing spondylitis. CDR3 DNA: TGTGCCAGCAGTGACCCGGGACAGGTGGCCTACGAGCAGTACTTC. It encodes CASSDPGQVAYEQYF.